The clone carrying this TCR beta chain showed up just a few times. Its matching antigen is unknown. The CDR3 has 14 amino acids. V lost 3 bases, J lost 4 bases, and 11 bases lay in between. Per the germline V gene, CDR1 is KGHDR and CDR2 is SFDVKD. Each TCR beta library was made by quantitative 5'-RACE that incorporated molecular barcodes. TCRdb processed the 5' RACE reads anew with MiXCR; each CDR3 protein has one entry. The table has around 540,000 distinct CDR3 sequences, about 13% seen once. These data originate in a study of CD8 T cells in ankylosing spondylitis. Notes on the study in general: Significantly higher representation of disease-linked clones was reported for matched ankylosing spondylitis synovial fluid. Ankylosing spondylitis blood appeared to carry a characteristic TCR beta motif of several highly homologous variants.

The material sequenced was blood, either unsorted or a sorted T cell fraction (not recorded which). The receptor comes from a male donor with ankylosing spondylitis. V is TRBV24-1 and J is TRBJ2-5; D might be TRBD1 (6 bases). CDR3 protein: CATSDPDRTETQYF. CDR3 sequence (DNA): TGTGCCACCAGTGATCCCGACAGGACAGAGACCCAGTACTTC.